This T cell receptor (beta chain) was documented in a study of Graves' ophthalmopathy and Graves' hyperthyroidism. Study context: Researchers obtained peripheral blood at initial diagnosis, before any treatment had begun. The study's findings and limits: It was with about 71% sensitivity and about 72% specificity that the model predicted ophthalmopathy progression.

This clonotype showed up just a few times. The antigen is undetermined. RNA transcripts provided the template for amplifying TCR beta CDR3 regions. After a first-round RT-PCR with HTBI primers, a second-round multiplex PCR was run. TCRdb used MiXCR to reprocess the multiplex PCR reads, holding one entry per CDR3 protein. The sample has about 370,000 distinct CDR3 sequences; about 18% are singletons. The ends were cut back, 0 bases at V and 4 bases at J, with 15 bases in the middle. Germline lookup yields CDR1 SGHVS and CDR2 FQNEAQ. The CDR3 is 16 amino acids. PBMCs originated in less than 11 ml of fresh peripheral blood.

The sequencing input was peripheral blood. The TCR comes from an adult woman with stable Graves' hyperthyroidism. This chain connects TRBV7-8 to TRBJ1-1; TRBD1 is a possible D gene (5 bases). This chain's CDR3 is CASSLAGVGGVTEAFF. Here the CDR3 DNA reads TGTGCCAGCAGCTTAGCGGGAGTGGGGGGAGTCACTGAAGCTTTCTTT.